These T cell receptor beta chains were read from a single sample in a study of Ad26.COV2.S vaccination and SARS-CoV-2 variants. Sequenced by immunoSEQ multiplex PCR; TCRdb stores in-frame clones only, minus some. The sample includes around 450,000 clones, roughly 89% of them seen just once. The material sequenced was peripheral blood, taken in a trial of Ad26.COV2.S vaccine versus placebo. The receptors shown here come from a person between 18 and 65 years old who received the Ad26.COV2.S COVID-19 vaccine or a placebo. The CDR3 runs from the conserved cysteine through the conserved F or W. Fields, in order: D gene, V gene, clone size, J gene, CDR3 DNA, CDR3 protein. A D gene is named only where the DNA matches it firmly. Clone size, where shown, is once, few, many, or a class for clones that have expanded.

D gene: TRBD1; V gene: TRBV4-2; clone size: NA; J gene: TRBJ1-2; CDR3 DNA: TGTGCCAGCAGCCGCGACAGGGGGGGCTATGGCTACACCTTC; CDR3 protein: CASSRDRGGYGYTF
D gene: TRBD2; V gene: TRBV28; clone size: NA; J gene: TRBJ2-3; CDR3 DNA: TGTGCCAGCAGTTCTCCAGCGGGAAGTGTAGATACGCAGTATTTT; CDR3 protein: CASSSPAGSVDTQYF
D gene: NA; V gene: TRBV28; clone size: NA; J gene: TRBJ1-6; CDR3 DNA: TGTGCCAGCAGTGAGACAGAAAATTTGCCCCTCCACTTT; CDR3 protein: CASSETENLPLHF
D gene: NA; V gene: TRBV5-1; clone size: NA; J gene: TRBJ1-1; CDR3 DNA: TGCGCCAGCAGCTTGTACGGGGGACAAGGAGCTTTCTTT; CDR3 protein: CASSLYGGQGAFF
D gene: TRBD1; V gene: TRBV11-1; clone size: NA; J gene: TRBJ2-2; CDR3 DNA: TGTGCCAGCAGCCGGGGACAGGTCGTCACCGGGGAGCTGTTTTTT; CDR3 protein: CASSRGQVVTGELFF
D gene: NA; V gene: TRBV28; clone size: NA; J gene: TRBJ2-2; CDR3 DNA: TGTGCCAGCAGTTTAACAACCAGGGTTTCTGGGGAGCTGTTTTTT; CDR3 protein: CASSLTTRVSGELFF
D gene: TRBD1; V gene: TRBV28; clone size: NA; J gene: TRBJ2-3; CDR3 DNA: TGTGCCAGCAGTTCAGGGGGATGGGGCACAGATACGCAGTATTTT; CDR3 protein: CASSSGGWGTDTQYF
D gene: NA; V gene: TRBV7-9; clone size: NA; J gene: TRBJ1-4; CDR3 DNA: TGTGCCAGCAGCCCGGGGCTGACTAATGAAAAACTGTTTTTT; CDR3 protein: CASSPGLTNEKLFF
D gene: NA; V gene: TRBV15; clone size: NA; J gene: TRBJ2-5; CDR3 DNA: TGTGCCACCAGCACAACGAGCGGACCGAGGGGCCAAGAGACCCAGTACTTC; CDR3 protein: CATSTTSGPRGQETQYF
D gene: NA; V gene: TRBV7-8; clone size: NA; J gene: TRBJ2-7; CDR3 DNA: TGTGCCAGCAGCTTAGTCAGGGATTCCTACGAGCAGTACTTC; CDR3 protein: CASSLVRDSYEQYF
D gene: NA; V gene: TRBV7-2; clone size: NA; J gene: TRBJ2-1; CDR3 DNA: TGTGCCAGCAGCTTAGATCGCAATGAGCAGTTCTTC; CDR3 protein: CASSLDRNEQFF
D gene: NA; V gene: TRBV6-5; clone size: NA; J gene: TRBJ1-2; CDR3 DNA: TGTGCCAGCAGTTACTCGGGGGAAGACTATGGCTACACCTTC; CDR3 protein: CASSYSGEDYGYTF
D gene: NA; V gene: TRBV5-6; clone size: once; J gene: TRBJ1-3; CDR3 DNA: TGTGCCAGCAGCTTCTCAGGGGACTACACCATATATTTT; CDR3 protein: CASSFSGDYTIYF
D gene: NA; V gene: TRBV7-3; clone size: NA; J gene: TRBJ2-2; CDR3 DNA: TGTGCCAGCAGCTCCCACTTAGCGGTGGGCACCGGGGAGCTGTTTTTT; CDR3 protein: CASSSHLAVGTGELFF
D gene: NA; V gene: TRBV7-2; clone size: NA; J gene: TRBJ1-3; CDR3 DNA: TGTGCCAGCAGCAGCCAGCCTGGAAACACCATATATTTT; CDR3 protein: CASSSQPGNTIYF
D gene: NA; V gene: TRBV7-3; clone size: NA; J gene: TRBJ2-6; CDR3 DNA: TGTGCCAGCAGCTTACCCCAATCTGGGGCCAACGTCCTGACTTTC; CDR3 protein: CASSLPQSGANVLTF
D gene: NA; V gene: TRBV6-1; clone size: NA; J gene: TRBJ1-5; CDR3 DNA: TGTGCCAGCAGTGAAGCGGCGAGGGCCTGGGGTGGGCAGCCCCAGCATTTT; CDR3 protein: CASSEAARAWGGQPQHF
D gene: NA; V gene: TRBV5-1; clone size: once; J gene: TRBJ1-4; CDR3 DNA: TGCGCCAGCAGCTCTGGACACCCAGGGGAAAAACTGTTTTTT; CDR3 protein: CASSSGHPGEKLFF
D gene: TRBD2; V gene: TRBV6-5; clone size: NA; J gene: TRBJ2-3; CDR3 DNA: TGTGCCAGCACCGGGACTAGCGGAGCCACAGATACGCAGTATTTT; CDR3 protein: CASTGTSGATDTQYF
D gene: NA; V gene: TRBV10-2; clone size: NA; J gene: TRBJ2-1; CDR3 DNA: TGCGCCAGCATTGGCACGGCAAGGGAGCAGTTCTTC; CDR3 protein: CASIGTAREQFF
D gene: NA; V gene: TRBV27; clone size: NA; J gene: TRBJ2-7; CDR3 DNA: TGTGCCAGCAGTTTTAGGGGGGGCGCCTTCTACGAGCAGTACTTC; CDR3 protein: CASSFRGGAFYEQYF
D gene: NA; V gene: TRBV28; clone size: NA; J gene: TRBJ1-6; CDR3 DNA: TGTGCCAGCAGCCCCGGAGGGCGGTTCGAGGTTTCACCCCTCCACTTT; CDR3 protein: CASSPGGRFEVSPLHF
D gene: TRBD1; V gene: TRBV28; clone size: NA; J gene: TRBJ1-3; CDR3 DNA: TGTGCCAGCAGGGGGGACAGTAGCACCATATATTTT; CDR3 protein: CASRGDSSTIYF
D gene: TRBD1; V gene: TRBV19; clone size: few; J gene: TRBJ2-2; CDR3 DNA: TGTGCCAGTAGTATCGACTCGGGACAGGGGGTGACCGGGGAGCTGTTTTTT; CDR3 protein: CASSIDSGQGVTGELFF
D gene: NA; V gene: TRBV2; clone size: NA; J gene: TRBJ1-5; CDR3 DNA: TGTGCCAGCAGTCGGACAGAAACTAATCAGCCCCAGCATTTT; CDR3 protein: CASSRTETNQPQHF
D gene: TRBD1; V gene: TRBV11-3; clone size: NA; J gene: TRBJ1-1; CDR3 DNA: TGTGCCAGCAGCACTAATACAGGGGGCACTGAAGCTTTCTTT; CDR3 protein: CASSTNTGGTEAFF
D gene: NA; V gene: TRBV11-2; clone size: NA; J gene: TRBJ1-4; CDR3 DNA: TGTGCCAGCAGCCCCCGGACAGCAACTAATGAAAAACTGTTTTTT; CDR3 protein: CASSPRTATNEKLFF
D gene: NA; V gene: TRBV6-2/TRBV6-3; clone size: NA; J gene: TRBJ1-4; CDR3 DNA: TGTGCCAGCAGTTATCGGAGGAGCGGTGAAAAACTGTTTTTT; CDR3 protein: CASSYRRSGEKLFF
D gene: NA; V gene: TRBV25-1; clone size: NA; J gene: TRBJ1-2; CDR3 DNA: TGTGCCAGCAGCCCAAGAGCTAACTATGGCTACACCTTC; CDR3 protein: CASSPRANYGYTF
D gene: NA; V gene: TRBV12-5; clone size: NA; J gene: TRBJ1-3; CDR3 DNA: TGTGCTAGCGGAACAGGGAACTCTGGAAACACCATATATTTT; CDR3 protein: CASGTGNSGNTIYF
D gene: NA; V gene: TRBV18; clone size: NA; J gene: TRBJ2-1; CDR3 DNA: TGTGCCAGCTCACCCCTCGGGACGAGCTCCTACAATGAGCAGTTCTTC; CDR3 protein: CASSPLGTSSYNEQFF
D gene: NA; V gene: TRBV7-8; clone size: NA; J gene: TRBJ1-5; CDR3 DNA: TGTGCCAGCAGCTTCGGAGAAACACAGCATTTT; CDR3 protein: CASSFGETQHF
D gene: NA; V gene: TRBV10-3; clone size: NA; J gene: TRBJ1-1; CDR3 DNA: TGTGCCATCAGTGAGTATCCGGACAGCAACACTGAAGCTTTCTTT; CDR3 protein: CAISEYPDSNTEAFF
D gene: NA; V gene: TRBV23-1; clone size: once; J gene: TRBJ1-1; CDR3 DNA: TGCGCCAGCAGTCAATCGAGGGCGGAGAACACTGAAGCTTTCTTT; CDR3 protein: CASSQSRAENTEAFF
D gene: NA; V gene: TRBV18; clone size: NA; J gene: TRBJ1-4; CDR3 DNA: TGTGCCAGCTCGAAGGGACCCGGGGAAAAACTGTTTTTT; CDR3 protein: CASSKGPGEKLFF
D gene: NA; V gene: TRBV5-1; clone size: NA; J gene: TRBJ1-6; CDR3 DNA: TGCGCCAGCAGCTTGTCCAGAAACTCACCCCTCCACTTT; CDR3 protein: CASSLSRNSPLHF
D gene: NA; V gene: TRBV28; clone size: NA; J gene: TRBJ1-2; CDR3 DNA: TGTGCCAGCAGCCCCGGAGGTAACTATGGCTACACCTTC; CDR3 protein: CASSPGGNYGYTF
D gene: TRBD2; V gene: TRBV4-3; clone size: few; J gene: TRBJ2-1; CDR3 DNA: TGCGCCAGCAGCCAAGATTTGGCCCTAACTAGCGGGAGTCGGCAGTTCTTC; CDR3 protein: CASSQDLALTSGSRQFF
D gene: TRBD1; V gene: TRBV24-1; clone size: NA; J gene: TRBJ2-1; CDR3 DNA: TGTGCCACCAGTGATCCACAGGGGAAGGTTTACAATGAGCAGTTCTTC; CDR3 protein: CATSDPQGKVYNEQFF
D gene: TRBD2; V gene: TRBV3-1/TRBV3-2; clone size: NA; J gene: TRBJ2-3; CDR3 DNA: TGTGCCAGCGCGGCGGGGGGGCGTGGCACAGATACGCAGTATTTT; CDR3 protein: CASAAGGRGTDTQYF
D gene: TRBD2; V gene: TRBV6-5; clone size: NA; J gene: TRBJ2-1; CDR3 DNA: TGTGCCAGCGGGGAACTAGCGGGGTGGGGGGAGCAGTTCTTC; CDR3 protein: CASGELAGWGEQFF
D gene: TRBD1; V gene: TRBV2; clone size: NA; J gene: TRBJ1-2; CDR3 DNA: TGTGCCACCGATGTTGGGACAGGGTATGGCTACACCTTC; CDR3 protein: CATDVGTGYGYTF